The 8 T cell receptor beta chains presented below share a single source sample, sequenced in a study of T cell repertoires in cytomegalovirus infection. MiXCR, run by TCRdb on the reads, gives a single entry per CDR3 protein. The table shows roughly 180,000 distinct CDR3 sequences, with about 20% occurring only once. These TCRs are of unknown antigen specificity. The sequences come from CD8+ T cells from cultured PBMCs, collected from culture after CMV antigen stimulation. These receptors were obtained from a human donor in good health (CMV status not recorded). Some clones in this sample may be carry-over from other donors' samples.

This chain uses TRBV5-1 with TRBJ2-3, with D possibly TRBD1 on 6 matching bases. Germline CDR1 is SGHRS and CDR2 is YFSETQ. The V and J ends lost 0 bases and 2 bases respectively, with 13 bases between them. There are 16 residues in the CDR3. CDR3 region: CASSLVPDRVTDTQYF. The CDR3 DNA sequence: TGCGCCAGCAGCTTGGTTCCGGACAGAGTCACAGATACGCAGTATTTT.

This clonotype came up a few times. The V call is TRBV7-6, the J call TRBJ2-7; unclear D gene. The CDR3 is 13 residues long. Germline CDR1 SGHVS, CDR2 FNYEAQ. Deletions cut 0 bases from V and 5 bases from J, with 8 bases between. The CDR3 bases are TGTGCCAGCAGCTTAGCGTCTCTGGACGAGCAGTACTTC. This gives the protein CASSLASLDEQYF.

The genes are TRBV19 and TRBJ1-1; D may be TRBD1 (5 bases). The CDR3 length is 16 residues. Germline V CDR1 and CDR2: LNHDA, SQIVND (reference sequence). Trimming removed 4 bases at V and 1 base at J, with 16 bases between. The CDR3 loop reads CASSSNRTRWNTEAFF. The CDR3 DNA is TGTGCCAGTAGTAGCAACCGGACAAGATGGAACACTGAAGCTTTCTTT.

This clonotype showed up just a few times. The V gene is TRBV27, the J gene TRBJ1-1, with D perhaps TRBD1 (5 bases). Trimming took off 5 bases at V and 11 bases at J, with 15 bases between the two ends. This CDR3 has 12 amino acids. Germline V gene sequence: CDR1 MNHEY, CDR2 SMNVEV (reference sequence). CDR3 DNA sequence: TGTGCCAGCAGTACTGGGGGGGTAGACGCTTTCTTT. Translating it yields CASSTGGVDAFF.

This clonotype was seen a handful of times. The V gene is TRBV7-3, the J gene TRBJ1-1; possibly TRBD1 for D (5 bases). CDR1 and CDR2 (germline): SGHTA, FQGTGA. The CDR3 spans 18 residues. V shed 1 base and J shed 3 bases, with 21 bases lying between them. The CDR3 sequence is CASSLSGLIEGSDTEAFF. The CDR3 DNA sequence: TGTGCCAGCAGCTTAAGCGGTTTAATTGAGGGGAGTGACACTGAAGCTTTCTTT.

The chain uses TRBV29-1 and TRBJ2-6; 8 bases align to TRBD1. The junction had 5 bases not matched to a gene; V was cut back by 6 bases and J by 4 bases. CDR3 length: 14 residues. The germline gives CDR1 SQVTM, CDR2 ANQGSEA. CDR3 residues: CSVRTGLGANVLTF. The CDR3 DNA reads as TGCAGCGTCCGGACAGGGCTCGGGGCCAACGTCCTGACTTTC.

CDR3 bases: TGTGCCAGCAGCTTAGTGTTTGAGGGTTGGGAGACCCAGTACTTC. Protein product: CASSLVFEGWETQYF. This chain uses TRBV7-6 with TRBJ2-5, with a weak D call TRBD2 (5 bases). V was trimmed by 1 base and J by 5 bases, leaving 14 bases between them. Germline V gives CDR1 SGHVS, CDR2 FNYEAQ. This CDR3 is 15 amino acids long.

This sequence joins TRBV7-2 and TRBJ2-3; D ambiguous. Trimming cost V 5 bases and J 4 bases, with 16 bases left between them. Per germline, CDR1 SGHTA and CDR2 FQGNSA. This CDR3 spans 15 amino acids. The CDR3 sequence: CASSLLLAVADTQYF. CDR3 in DNA: TGTGCCAGCAGCCTCCTGCTGGCAGTAGCAGATACGCAGTATTTT.